This record concerns one TCR beta chain sequence. As yet, its antigen is unknown. This specimen comes from a study of T cells after posttransplantation cyclophosphamide. Study results and limitations: Recipient CMV seropositivity and CMV reactivation strongly tracked TRB clonality. Tissue-infiltrating T cells from skin or gut overlapped little with blood T cells.

Profiled with immunoSEQ multiplex PCR; TCRdb holds only in-frame clones, not every one. Seen here are 30,000 or so clones, 85% to 90% observed once, and the top ten hold about 15%. V dropped 7 bases and J dropped 2; count of bases not matched to a gene: 5. The germline CDR1 and CDR2 sequences are ENHRY and SYGVKD. The CDR3 runs 13 residues. Material for sequencing was PBMCs. The chain employs TRBV10-3 and TRBJ2-7; TRBD1 matches at 7 bases. The TCR sequence derives from a middle-aged woman with a blood cancer, CMV-positive, and with a related stem cell donor. In nucleotides, the CDR3 is TGTGCCATCACCCGGGACAGAGCCTACGAGCAGTACTTC. Residues: CAITRDRAYEQYF.